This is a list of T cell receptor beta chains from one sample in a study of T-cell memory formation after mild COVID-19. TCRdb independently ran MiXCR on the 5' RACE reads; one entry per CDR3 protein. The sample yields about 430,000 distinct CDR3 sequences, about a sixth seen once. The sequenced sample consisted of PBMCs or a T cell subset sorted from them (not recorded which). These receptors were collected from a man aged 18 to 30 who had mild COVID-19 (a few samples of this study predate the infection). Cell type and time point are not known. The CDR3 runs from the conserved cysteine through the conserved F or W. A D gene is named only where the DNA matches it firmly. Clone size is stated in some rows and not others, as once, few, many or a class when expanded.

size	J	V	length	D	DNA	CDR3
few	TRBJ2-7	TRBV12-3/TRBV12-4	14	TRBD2	TGTGCCAGCAGAGGGACTAGCGGATACTACGAGCAGTACTTC	CASRGTSGYYEQYF
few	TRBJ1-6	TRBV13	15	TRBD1	TGTGCCAGCAGCCCGGGACAGGGACTGGGATCACCCCTCCACTTT	CASSPGQGLGSPLHF
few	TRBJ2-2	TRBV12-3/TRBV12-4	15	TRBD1	TGTGCCAGCAACCCGACAGGGGGCTTCACCGGGGAGCTGTTTTTT	CASNPTGGFTGELFF
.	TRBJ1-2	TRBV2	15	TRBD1	TGTGCCAGCAGGGCAGGACAGGGACTCGAGCCTGGCTACACCTTC	CASRAGQGLEPGYTF
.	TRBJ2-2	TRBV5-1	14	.	TGCGCCAGCAGCTTGCGGGTGGCCCCCGGGGAGCTGTTTTTT	CASSLRVAPGELFF
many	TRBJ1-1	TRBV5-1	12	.	TGCGCCAGCAGAGACGGGAACACTGAAGCTTTCTTT	CASRDGNTEAFF
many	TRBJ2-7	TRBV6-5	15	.	TGTGCCAGCAGTTACAGTGCTACAGGGAGCTACGAGCAGTACTTC	CASSYSATGSYEQYF
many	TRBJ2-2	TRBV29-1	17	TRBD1	TGCAGCGTTGCCGGGACAGGGATTGGAGGGGAGCCCGGGGAGCTGTTTTTT	CSVAGTGIGGEPGELFF
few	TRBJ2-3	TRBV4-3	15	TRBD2	TGCGCCAGCAGCCAGAATAGCGGGGTTTTTCGTACGCAGTATTTT	CASSQNSGVFRTQYF
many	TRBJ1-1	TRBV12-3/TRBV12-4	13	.	TGTGCCAGCACCGAGATCGTCGGGAGTGAAGCTTTCTTT	CASTEIVGSEAFF
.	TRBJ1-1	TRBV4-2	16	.	TGTGCCAGCAGCCAAGTAACGCGCCAATCCTACACTGAAGCTTTCTTT	CASSQVTRQSYTEAFF
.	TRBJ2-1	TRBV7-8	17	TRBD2	TGTGCCAGCAGCTTCCCCATTAGACTAGCGCAAGGAAATGAGCAGTTCTTC	CASSFPIRLAQGNEQFF
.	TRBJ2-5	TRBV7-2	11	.	TGTGCCAGCAGCTCCTTAGAGACCCAGTACTTC	CASSSLETQYF
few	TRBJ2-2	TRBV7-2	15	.	TGTGCCAGCAGCTTAGGAGGGGTCGGCACCGGGGAGCTGTTTTTT	CASSLGGVGTGELFF
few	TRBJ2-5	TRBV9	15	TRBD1	TGTGCCAGCAGCGTCAGAGGACAGGGGCAAGAGACCCAGTACTTC	CASSVRGQGQETQYF
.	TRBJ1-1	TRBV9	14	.	TGTGCCAGCAGCGTCATGGAGACTACCACTGAAGCTTTCTTT	CASSVMETTTEAFF
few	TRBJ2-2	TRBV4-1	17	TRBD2	TGCGCCAGCAGCCAAGGTTCTGCGGGGGTACTAACCGGGGAGCTGTTTTTT	CASSQGSAGVLTGELFF
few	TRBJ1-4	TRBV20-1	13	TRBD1	TGCAGTACCCGCCAGGGGGCCAATGAAAAACTGTTTTTT	CSTRQGANEKLFF
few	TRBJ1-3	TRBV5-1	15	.	TGCGCCAGCAGCCCAGAACCGGGGCCTGGAAACACCATATATTTT	CASSPEPGPGNTIYF
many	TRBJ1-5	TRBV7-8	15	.	TGTGCCAGCAGCTCAGGCGGGCGGATCAATCAGCCCCAGCATTTT	CASSSGGRINQPQHF
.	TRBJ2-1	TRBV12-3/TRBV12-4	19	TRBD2	TGTGCCAGCAGACCGGGGGAGGGGCGGACGGGGAACCGGAACAATGAGCAGTTCTTC	CASRPGEGRTGNRNNEQFF
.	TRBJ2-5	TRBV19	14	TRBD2	TGTGCCAGTAGGCTTAGCGGGGGGGCGGAGACCCAGTACTTC	CASRLSGGAETQYF
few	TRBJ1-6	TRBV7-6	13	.	TGTGCCAGCAGCTTAGCCCGGGGGAAACCCCTCCACTTT	CASSLARGKPLHF
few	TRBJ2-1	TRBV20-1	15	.	TGCAGTGCTCTGCCCGTGAGACTAGAATACAATGAGCAGTTCTTC	CSALPVRLEYNEQFF
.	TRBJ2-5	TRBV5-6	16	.	TGTGCCAGCAGCTCAGAAACGGGTCGGTACCAAGAGACCCAGTACTTC	CASSSETGRYQETQYF
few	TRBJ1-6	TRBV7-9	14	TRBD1	TGTGCCAGCAGCTTAGACAGGGGTTTCCCCCCCCTCCACTTT	CASSLDRGFPPLHF
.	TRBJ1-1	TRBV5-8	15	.	TGTGCCAGCAGCACGGTCGGCCGCATGAACACTGAAGCTTTCTTT	CASSTVGRMNTEAFF
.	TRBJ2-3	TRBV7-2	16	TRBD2	TGTGCCAGCAGCTTAGCTCCTAGCGGATACACAGATACGCAGTATTTT	CASSLAPSGYTDTQYF
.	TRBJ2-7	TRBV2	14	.	TGTGCCAGCAGTTGGGGGACTGGCGTCTACGAGCAGTACTTC	CASSWGTGVYEQYF
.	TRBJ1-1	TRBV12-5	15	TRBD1	TGTGCTAGTGGTTTAGCACAGGGGGCTCACACTGAAGCTTTCTTT	CASGLAQGAHTEAFF
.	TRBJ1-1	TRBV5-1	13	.	TGCGCCAGCAGCAGAGTGGACGACACTGAAGCTTTCTTT	CASSRVDDTEAFF
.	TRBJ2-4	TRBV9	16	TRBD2	TGTGCCAGCAGCAAAACACCCAGGGAGGGCAAAAACATTCAGTACTTC	CASSKTPREGKNIQYF
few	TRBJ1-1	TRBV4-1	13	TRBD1	TGCGCCAGCAGCCAAGTCGGACAGGGGAGAGCTTTCTTT	CASSQVGQGRAFF
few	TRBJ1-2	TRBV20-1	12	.	TGCAGTGCTAGAGAGTACCTCTATGGCTACACCTTC	CSAREYLYGYTF
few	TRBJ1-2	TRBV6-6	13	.	TGTGCCAGCAGTTCTCAGGTGGGCTATGGCTACACCTTC	CASSSQVGYGYTF
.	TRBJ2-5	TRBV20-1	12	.	TGCAGTCACCGGGACCCCCTTTTAGACCAGTACTTC	CSHRDPLLDQYF
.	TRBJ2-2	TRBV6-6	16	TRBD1	TGTGCCAGCAGTTACTCTAACAGGGGCCCCACCGGGGAGCTGTTTTTT	CASSYSNRGPTGELFF
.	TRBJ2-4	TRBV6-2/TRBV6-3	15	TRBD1	TGTGCCAGCACCGATCCCGGGACAGCTAAAAACATTCAGTACTTC	CASTDPGTAKNIQYF
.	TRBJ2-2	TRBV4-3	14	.	TGCGCCAGCAGCCAAGGGCGGTACACCGGGGAGCTGTTTTTT	CASSQGRYTGELFF
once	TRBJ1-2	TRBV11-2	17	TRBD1	TGTGACAGCAGCTCCAACCCGGACAGGGAGAAGGTGTATGGCTACACCTTC	CDSSSNPDREKVYGYTF
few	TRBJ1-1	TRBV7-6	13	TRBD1	TGTGCCAGCCGGAGACAGGGTACCTCCGAAGCTTTCTTT	CASRRQGTSEAFF
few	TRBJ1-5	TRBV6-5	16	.	TGTGCCAGCAGGTCAATGGGTGATACGAGGAGTCAGCCCCAGCATTTT	CASRSMGDTRSQPQHF
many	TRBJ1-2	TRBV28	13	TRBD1	TGTGCCAGCAATACTGGACAGGACTATGGCTACACCTTC	CASNTGQDYGYTF
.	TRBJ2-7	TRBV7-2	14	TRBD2	TGTGCCAGCAGCTTAGGGCCGGGGGGCTACGAGCAGTACTTC	CASSLGPGGYEQYF
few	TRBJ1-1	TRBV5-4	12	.	TGTGCCAGCAGCTTGGAGGCAGGGGAAGCTTTCTTT	CASSLEAGEAFF
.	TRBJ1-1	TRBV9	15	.	TGTGCCAGCAGCGTAAACAGGGCTCAGGACACTGAAGCTTTCTTT	CASSVNRAQDTEAFF
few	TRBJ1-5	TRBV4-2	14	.	TGTGCCAGCAGCACAGGGACTCGCAATCAGCCCCAGCATTTT	CASSTGTRNQPQHF
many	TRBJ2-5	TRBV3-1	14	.	TGTGCCAGCAGTCTTATGCCCTTCCCAGAGACCCAGTACTTC	CASSLMPFPETQYF
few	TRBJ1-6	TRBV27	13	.	TGTGCCAGCAGACAGGACTATAATTCACCCCTCCACTTT	CASRQDYNSPLHF
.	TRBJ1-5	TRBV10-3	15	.	TGTGCCATCAGTGTCTCTGGGGGTAGCAATCAGCCCCAGCATTTT	CAISVSGGSNQPQHF
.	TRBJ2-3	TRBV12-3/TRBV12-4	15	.	TGTGCCAGCAGTTTAGAGTTAGGACGCACAGATACGCAGTATTTT	CASSLELGRTDTQYF
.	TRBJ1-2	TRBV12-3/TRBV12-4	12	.	TGTGCCAGCATCGGACAGTCCCGTGGCTACACCTTC	CASIGQSRGYTF
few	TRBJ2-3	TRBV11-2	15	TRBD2	TGTGCCAGCAGCTTCCGCGGGGGGCACACAGATACGCAGTATTTT	CASSFRGGHTDTQYF
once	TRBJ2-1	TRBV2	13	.	TGTGCCAGCAGTGTTTCACCGAACAATGAGCAGTTCTTC	CASSVSPNNEQFF
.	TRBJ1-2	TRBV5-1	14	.	TGCGCCAGCAGCTTGGAGGGCAGAAATTATGGCTACACCTTC	CASSLEGRNYGYTF
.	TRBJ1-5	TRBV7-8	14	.	TGTGCCAGCAGCCCTAGAGACAGGTATCAGCCCCAGCATTTT	CASSPRDRYQPQHF